This entry lists 26 T cell receptor beta chains sequenced from one sample in a study of human T cells and chemical hapten exposure. RNA extraction used unfractionated whole blood as the source of total RNA. Unique molecular identifiers were attached to individual cDNA molecules during library preparation. TCRdb analysed the reads with MiXCR anew, one entry per CDR3 protein. Of roughly 120,000 distinct CDR3 sequences in the sample, over 7.5% are singletons; the top ten hold about 1.4%. The sample was whole blood. These receptors all come from a human donor in good health. Some clones in this sample may be carry-over from other donors' samples.

This clonotype has only a few counts. The V gene is TRBV7-8, the J gene TRBJ1-5, with a tentative D call TRBD1 (5 bases). The V gene lost 1 base and the J gene lost 6 bases, with 10 bases spanning the gap. The V gene's germline CDR1 is SGHVS and CDR2 FQNEAQ. This CDR3 contains 14 residues. The CDR3 loop reads CASSLGAGTQPQHF. In DNA form, the CDR3 reads TGTGCCAGCAGCTTAGGGGCAGGGACTCAGCCCCAGCATTTT.

Concerning this clonotype itself: A much larger clone lies one base from this, so it may be a read error. The chain couples TRBV6-6 to TRBJ2-3; 9 nucleotides line up with TRBD2. Germline V CDR1 and CDR2: MNHNY, SVGAGI (reference sequence). Trimming at V came to 9 bases and at J to 2 bases, leaving 6 bases not matched to a gene. The CDR3 runs 14 residues. The CDR3 reads CARSPSGVTDTQYF. CDR3 DNA sequence: TGTGCCAGAAGTCCTAGCGGGGTCACAGATACGCAGTATTTT.

This chain connects TRBV29-1 to TRBJ1-3; 10 bases map to TRBD1. Trimming cost V 5 bases and J 0 bases; bases outside gene matches: 1. The germline V gene has CDR1 SQVTM and CDR2 ANQGSEA. CDR3 length: 14 amino acids. CDR3 loop: CSVWTGGSGNTIYF. CDR3 coding DNA: TGCAGCGTTTGGACAGGGGGCTCTGGAAACACCATATATTTT.

This clonotype was counted many times. The chain is built from TRBV27 and TRBJ1-6; no definite D call. The CDR3 consists of 17 residues. Trimming removed 2 bases from V and 0 bases from J, with 11 bases in between. The germline CDR1 and CDR2 sequences are MNHEY and SMNVEV (reference sequence). The DNA of the CDR3 is TGTGCCAGCAGTTTAAGGGCGCAGAGCTCCTATAATTCACCCCTCCACTTT. This translates into CASSLRAQSSYNSPLHF.

This chain uses TRBV27 with TRBJ1-1, with D unresolved. V lost 0 bases and J lost 6, with 8 bases in between. Germline loops: CDR1 MNHEY, CDR2 SMNVEV (reference sequence). The CDR3 has 13 residues. CDR3 residues: CASSLSLDAEAFF. Written as DNA, the CDR3 is TGTGCCAGCAGTTTATCCCTTGATGCTGAAGCTTTCTTT.

V and J are TRBV11-2 and TRBJ2-5; no firm D call. Germline V gene sequence: CDR1 SGHAT, CDR2 FQNNGV. There are 16 residues in the CDR3. Trimming cost V 5 bases and J 3 bases, with 19 bases left between them. CDR3 in amino acids: CASSLPETAGKETQYF. The CDR3 DNA reads TGTGCCAGCAGCCTCCCGGAGACGGCAGGAAAAGAGACCCAGTACTTC.

Here the CDR3 DNA reads TGTGCCAGCAGCCTGGTCGCACTAGCGGTGGAGACCCAGTACTTC. This codes for CASSLVALAVETQYF. The V and J genes are TRBV7-8 and TRBJ2-5; 8 nucleotides match TRBD2. The CDR3 totals 15 residues. Germline CDR1 reads SGHVS; CDR2 reads FQNEAQ. V trimming: 5 bases; J trimming: 5 bases; junction bases outside the gene matches: 10.

Only a few counts were recorded for this clonotype. V gene TRBV7-9 combines with J gene TRBJ2-3; unclear D gene. This CDR3 is 15 amino acids long. Germline V gives CDR1 SEHNR, CDR2 FQNEAQ (reference sequence). V lost 3 bases and J 0 bases, leaving 10 bases between the germline ends. In DNA, the CDR3 is TGTGCCAGCAGCTTTACGCGGCCCAGCACAGATACGCAGTATTTT. Protein: CASSFTRPSTDTQYF.

The rearrangement links TRBV29-1 to TRBJ2-2; D might be TRBD1 (5 bases). Germline V gene data show CDR1 as SQVTM and CDR2 as ANQGSEA. This CDR3 spans 16 amino acids. V gave up 0 bases and J gave up 2 bases, with 13 bases separating them. Here the CDR3 reads CSVEDYDSPNTGELFF. The CDR3, as DNA: TGCAGCGTTGAAGATTACGACAGCCCAAACACCGGGGAGCTGTTTTTT.

This sequence joins TRBV5-1 and TRBJ2-1; 7 nucleotides line up with TRBD1. Germline V gives CDR1 SGHRS, CDR2 YFSETQ. This CDR3 has 14 amino acids. V trimming: 4 bases; J trimming: 3 bases; junction bases outside the gene matches: 4. The CDR3, as DNA: TGCGCCAGCAGCCCCTCAGGGGGCTACAATGAGCAGTTCTTC. It encodes CASSPSGGYNEQFF.

This chain joins TRBV28 and TRBJ2-7; D not certain. V lost 2 bases to trimming and J lost 3 bases, with 5 bases between them. The germline V gene has CDR1 MDHEN and CDR2 SYDVKM. The CDR3 consists of 12 residues. In DNA, the CDR3 is TGTGCCAGCAGTTTAGTTAACTACGAGCAGTACTTC. As protein: CASSLVNYEQYF.

This clonotype appeared a few times. The chain links TRBV21-1 to TRBJ1-1. TRBV21-1 is noted as a pseudogene. The CDR3 consists of 17 residues. The DNA for the CDR3 is TGTGCCAGCAGCAAAGTTCTGGGGGGGGGAGGGAACACTGAAGCTTTCTTT. Translated, it gives CASSKVLGGGGNTEAFF.

The chain has TRBV11-2 and TRBJ2-5; no firm D call. Germline V gives CDR1 SGHAT, CDR2 FQNNGV. The CDR3 has 14 residues. With 4 bases removed from V and 5 bases from J, the gap between germline ends came to 14 bases. CDR3 protein: CASSSDAGDETQYF. As DNA, the CDR3 is TGTGCCAGCAGCTCCGACGCAGGCGACGAGACCCAGTACTTC.

This clonotype was counted at least ten times. The V gene is TRBV29-1, the J gene TRBJ2-3; 10 bases fit TRBD2. V was clipped by 8 bases and J by 5 bases; unmatched bases: 10. Germline CDR1 reads SQVTM; CDR2 reads ANQGSEA. This CDR3 contains 14 residues. The CDR3 DNA follows: TGCAGCTGTAGGAGCGGGGGGGCAGGAGATACGCAGTATTTT. Its translation is CSCRSGGAGDTQYF.

This clonotype has ten or more counts. In DNA form, the CDR3 reads TGCAGCGCGCCAGGGAACACCGGGGAGCTGTTTTTT. Protein: CSAPGNTGELFF. The chain combines TRBV29-1 with TRBJ2-2; no definite D call. Trimming removed 7 bases from V and 1 base from J, with 7 bases in between. This CDR3 has 12 amino acids. Germline CDR1 reads SQVTM; CDR2 reads ANQGSEA.

This clonotype was seen only a few times. The rearrangement joins TRBV7-9 to TRBJ2-7; D tentatively fits TRBD1 or TRBD2 (5 bases each). V gave up 4 bases and J gave up 2 bases, with 18 bases separating them. The CDR3 is made up of 16 amino acids. Germline CDR1 SEHNR, CDR2 FQNEAQ (reference sequence). The CDR3 region has the DNA TGTGCCAGCAGCTCCTTCGGGGCTAGCTCTACCTACGAGCAGTACTTC. Its protein product is CASSSFGASSTYEQYF.

Many counts were recorded for this clonotype. V usage is TRBV7-9 and J usage is TRBJ1-2, with 7 bases fitting TRBD1. Unmatched junction bases numbered 12, after V lost 5 bases and J lost 3 bases. The germline V gene encodes CDR1 SEHNR and CDR2 FQNEAQ (reference sequence). This CDR3 region has 16 residues. CDR3 in DNA: TGTGCCAGCAGCAAGCTGGACAGGCAGCAAGACTATGGCTACACCTTC. Protein: CASSKLDRQQDYGYTF.

This clonotype was detected only a few times. The gene calls are TRBV20-1 and TRBJ2-5; 11 nucleotides align to TRBD2. Germline V CDR1 and CDR2: DFQATT, SNEGSKA (reference sequence). The CDR3 sequence is 15 residues long. V shed 3 bases and J 5 bases; nucleotides not matched to a gene: 8. Here the CDR3 reads CSASVAGGPGETQYF. In DNA, the CDR3 is TGCAGTGCTAGCGTAGCGGGGGGGCCTGGGGAGACCCAGTACTTC.

The rearrangement joins TRBV20-1 to TRBJ2-7; either TRBD1 or TRBD2 may fit D (5 bases each). The CDR3 loop spans 13 amino acids. Trimming left V 6 bases short and J 0 bases short, with 12 bases between. CDR1 is DFQATT, CDR2 SNEGSKA, per germline (reference sequence). The CDR3 is CSARDPSSYEQYF. The CDR3 bases are TGCAGTGCAAGGGACCCCAGCTCCTACGAGCAGTACTTC.

This clonotype was recorded many times. J is TRBJ1-1 and V is TRBV15; D is unclear. Trimming removed 3 bases at V and 0 bases at J, with 8 bases between. Germline V CDR1 and CDR2: LNHNV, YYDKDF (reference sequence). The CDR3 runs 14 residues. CDR3 in amino acids: CATSRTVMNTEAFF. CDR3 coding DNA: TGTGCCACCAGCAGGACCGTCATGAACACTGAAGCTTTCTTT.

This clonotype was observed a handful of times. The chain joins TRBV30 to TRBJ2-3, with D possibly matching TRBD1 (5 bases). The germline V gene has CDR1 GTSNPN and CDR2 SVGIG (reference sequence). The V and J ends lost 4 bases and 1 base respectively, with 12 bases between them. The CDR3 spans 14 residues. This CDR3 is CAWTGLGGTDTQYF. The CDR3 bases are TGTGCCTGGACCGGGCTAGGGGGCACAGATACGCAGTATTTT.

This clonotype was recorded a few times. In nucleotides, the CDR3 is TGCAGCGTTGGGGGGCTAGGGGGTTTCGCCTACAATGAGCAGTTCTTC. This sequence encodes CSVGGLGGFAYNEQFF. The chain is built from TRBV29-1 and TRBJ2-1, with D possibly being TRBD1 (6 bases). The V end lost 4 bases, the J end lost 2 bases, and 18 bases lay between the germline ends. Germline V gene data show CDR1 as SQVTM and CDR2 as ANQGSEA. CDR3 length equals 16 residues.

V gene TRBV25-1 combines with J gene TRBJ2-3; tentatively, D is TRBD2 (6 bases). The germline CDR1 and CDR2 sequences are MGHDK and SYGVNS. This CDR3 is built from 12 residues. V gave up 6 bases and J gave up 7 bases, with 11 bases separating them. The chain's CDR3 is CASSLAGHTQYF. The DNA for the CDR3 is TGTGCCAGCAGCCTCGCGGGACATACGCAGTATTTT.

CDR3: CASSYGGPQETQYF. As DNA, the CDR3 is TGTGCCAGCAGTTACGGCGGTCCCCAAGAGACCCAGTACTTC. V is TRBV6-6 and J is TRBJ2-5, with no clear D. This CDR3 has 14 amino acids. Germline assignment: CDR1 MNHNY and CDR2 SVGAGI (reference sequence). Trimming pared 2 bases from V and 1 base from J, leaving 8 bases between.

The sample holds many counts of this clonotype. This rearrangement joins TRBV7-2 to TRBJ2-3, with D maybe TRBD1 (6 bases). Between the trimmed V and J ends, which lost 0 bases and 13 bases, there was a span of 14 bases. There are 13 residues in the CDR3. Germline-derived CDR1 and CDR2 are SGHTA and FQGNSA. CDR3 DNA sequence: TGTGCCAGCAGCTTAGCGCTGGCAGGGGTGGAGTATTTT. Its protein product is CASSLALAGVEYF.

This rearrangement joins TRBV20-1 to TRBJ2-7; TRBD1 matches at 9 bases. The V segment lost 6 bases and the J segment 2 bases; nucleotides outside the gene matches: 11. Germline V gene lookup returns CDR1 DFQATT and CDR2 SNEGSKA (reference sequence). The length of the CDR3 is 15 residues. The CDR3 region is CSAIRGQGIPYEQYF. The CDR3 nucleotides are TGCAGTGCCATCCGTGGACAGGGGATACCCTACGAGCAGTACTTC.